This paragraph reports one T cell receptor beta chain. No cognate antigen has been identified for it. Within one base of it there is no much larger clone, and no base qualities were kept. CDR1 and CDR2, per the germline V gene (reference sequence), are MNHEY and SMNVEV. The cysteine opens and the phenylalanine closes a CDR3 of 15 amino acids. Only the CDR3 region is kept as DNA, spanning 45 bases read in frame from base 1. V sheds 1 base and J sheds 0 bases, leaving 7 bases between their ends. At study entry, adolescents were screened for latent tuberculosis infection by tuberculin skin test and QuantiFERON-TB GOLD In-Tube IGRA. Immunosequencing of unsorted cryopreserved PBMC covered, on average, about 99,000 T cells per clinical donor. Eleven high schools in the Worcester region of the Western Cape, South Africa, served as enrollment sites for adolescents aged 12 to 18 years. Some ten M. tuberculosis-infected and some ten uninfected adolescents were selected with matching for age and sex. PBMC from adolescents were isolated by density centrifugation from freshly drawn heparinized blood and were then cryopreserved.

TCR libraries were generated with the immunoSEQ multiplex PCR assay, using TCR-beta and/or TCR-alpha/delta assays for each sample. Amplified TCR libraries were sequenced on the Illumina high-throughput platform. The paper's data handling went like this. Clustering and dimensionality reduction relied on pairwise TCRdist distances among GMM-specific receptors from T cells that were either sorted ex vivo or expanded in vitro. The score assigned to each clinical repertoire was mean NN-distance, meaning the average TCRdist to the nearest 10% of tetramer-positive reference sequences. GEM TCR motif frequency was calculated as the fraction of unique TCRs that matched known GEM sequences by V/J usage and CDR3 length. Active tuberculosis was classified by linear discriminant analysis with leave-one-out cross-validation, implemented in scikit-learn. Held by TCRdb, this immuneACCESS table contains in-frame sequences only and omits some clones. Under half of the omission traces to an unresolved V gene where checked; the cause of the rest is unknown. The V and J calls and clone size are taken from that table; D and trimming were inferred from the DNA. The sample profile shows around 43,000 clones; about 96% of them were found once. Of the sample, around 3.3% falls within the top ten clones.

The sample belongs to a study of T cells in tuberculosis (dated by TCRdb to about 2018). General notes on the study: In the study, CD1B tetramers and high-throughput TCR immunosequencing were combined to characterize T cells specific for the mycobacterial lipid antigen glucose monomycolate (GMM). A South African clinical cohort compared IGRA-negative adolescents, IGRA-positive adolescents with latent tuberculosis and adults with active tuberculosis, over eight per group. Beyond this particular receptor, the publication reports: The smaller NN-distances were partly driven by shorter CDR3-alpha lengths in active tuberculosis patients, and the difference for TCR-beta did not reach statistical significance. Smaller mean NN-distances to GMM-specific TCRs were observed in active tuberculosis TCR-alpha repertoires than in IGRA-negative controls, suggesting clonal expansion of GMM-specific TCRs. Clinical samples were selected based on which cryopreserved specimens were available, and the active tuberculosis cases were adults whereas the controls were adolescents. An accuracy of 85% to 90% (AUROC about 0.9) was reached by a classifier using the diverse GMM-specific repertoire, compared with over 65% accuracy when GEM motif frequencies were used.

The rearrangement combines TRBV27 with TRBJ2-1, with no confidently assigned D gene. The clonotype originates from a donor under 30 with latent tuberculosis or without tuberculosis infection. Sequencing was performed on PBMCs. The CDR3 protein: CASSLYIPSYNEQFF. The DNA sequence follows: TGTGCCAGCAGTTTATATATTCCCTCCTACAATGAGCAGTTCTTC.